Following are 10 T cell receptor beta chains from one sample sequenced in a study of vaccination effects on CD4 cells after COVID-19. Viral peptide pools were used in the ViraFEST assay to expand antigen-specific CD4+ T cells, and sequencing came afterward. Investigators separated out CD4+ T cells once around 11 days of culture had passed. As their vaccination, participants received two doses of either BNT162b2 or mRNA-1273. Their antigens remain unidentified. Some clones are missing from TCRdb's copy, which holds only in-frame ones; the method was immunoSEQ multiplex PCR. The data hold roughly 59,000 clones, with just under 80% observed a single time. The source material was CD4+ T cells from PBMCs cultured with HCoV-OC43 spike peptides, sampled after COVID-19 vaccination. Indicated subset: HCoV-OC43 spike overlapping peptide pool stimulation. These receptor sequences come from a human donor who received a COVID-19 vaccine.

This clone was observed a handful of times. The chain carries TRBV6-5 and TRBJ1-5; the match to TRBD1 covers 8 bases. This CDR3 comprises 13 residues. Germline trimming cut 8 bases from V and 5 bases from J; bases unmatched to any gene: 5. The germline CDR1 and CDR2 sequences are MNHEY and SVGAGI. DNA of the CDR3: TGTGCCAGCGGAGGACAGGGTCATCAGCCCCAGCATTTT. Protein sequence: CASGGQGHQPQHF.

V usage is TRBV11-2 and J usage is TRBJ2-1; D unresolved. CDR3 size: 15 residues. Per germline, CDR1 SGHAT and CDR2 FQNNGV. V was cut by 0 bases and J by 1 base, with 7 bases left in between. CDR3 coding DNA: TGTGCCAGCAGCTTAGACGAGGTTTCCTACAATGAGCAGTTCTTC. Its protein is CASSLDEVSYNEQFF.

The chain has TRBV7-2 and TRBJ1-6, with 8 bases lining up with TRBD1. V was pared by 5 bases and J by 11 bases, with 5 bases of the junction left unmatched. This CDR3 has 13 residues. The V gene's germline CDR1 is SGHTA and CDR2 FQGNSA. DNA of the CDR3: TGTGCCAGCAGCCAAGGACAGGGACCACCCCTCCACTTT. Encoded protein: CASSQGQGPPLHF.

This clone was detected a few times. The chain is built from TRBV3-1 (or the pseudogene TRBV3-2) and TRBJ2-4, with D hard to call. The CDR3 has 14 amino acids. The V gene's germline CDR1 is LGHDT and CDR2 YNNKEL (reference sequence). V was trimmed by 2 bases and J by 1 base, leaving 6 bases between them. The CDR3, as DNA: TGTGCCAGCAGCCAACAAGGGGCCAAAAACATTCAGTACTTC. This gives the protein CASSQQGAKNIQYF.

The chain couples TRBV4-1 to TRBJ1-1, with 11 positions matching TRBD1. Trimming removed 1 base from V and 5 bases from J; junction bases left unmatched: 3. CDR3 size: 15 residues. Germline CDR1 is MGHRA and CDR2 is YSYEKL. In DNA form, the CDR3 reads TGCGCCAGCAGCCAAGGGGGACAGGGGGGGACTGAAGCTTTCTTT. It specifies CASSQGGQGGTEAFF.

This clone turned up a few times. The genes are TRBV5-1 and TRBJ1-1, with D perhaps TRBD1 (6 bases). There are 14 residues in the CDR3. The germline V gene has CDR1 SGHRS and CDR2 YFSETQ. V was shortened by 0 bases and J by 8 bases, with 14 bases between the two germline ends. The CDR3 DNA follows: TGCGCCAGCAGCTTGGCCGGACAGCGTGGCGAAGCTTTCTTT. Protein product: CASSLAGQRGEAFF.

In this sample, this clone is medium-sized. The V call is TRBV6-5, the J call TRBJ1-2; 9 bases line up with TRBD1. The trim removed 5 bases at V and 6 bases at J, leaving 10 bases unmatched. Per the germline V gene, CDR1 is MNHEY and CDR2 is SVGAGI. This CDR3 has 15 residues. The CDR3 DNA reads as TGTGCCAGCAGTACTCTAACGACAGGGGGTGATGGCTACACCTTC. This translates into CASSTLTTGGDGYTF.

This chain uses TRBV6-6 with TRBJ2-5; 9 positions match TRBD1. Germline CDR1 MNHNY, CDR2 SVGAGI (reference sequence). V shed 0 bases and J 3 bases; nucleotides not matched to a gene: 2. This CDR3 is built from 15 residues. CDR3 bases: TGTGCCAGCAGTTACTCCGGGACAGGGAAAGAGACCCAGTACTTC. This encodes CASSYSGTGKETQYF.

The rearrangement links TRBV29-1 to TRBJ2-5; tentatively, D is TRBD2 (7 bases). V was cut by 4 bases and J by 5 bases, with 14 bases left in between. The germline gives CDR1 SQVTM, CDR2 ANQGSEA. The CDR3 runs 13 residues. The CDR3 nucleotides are TGCAGCGTTGCGGCAGGGGAGGGGGAGACCCAGTACTTC. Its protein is CSVAAGEGETQYF.

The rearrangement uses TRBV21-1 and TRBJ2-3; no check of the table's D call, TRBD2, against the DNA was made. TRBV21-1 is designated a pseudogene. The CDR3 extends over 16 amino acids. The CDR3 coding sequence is TGTGCCAGCAGCAAAGGTGAGGCTCGGGGCACAGATACGCAGTATTTT. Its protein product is CASSKGEARGTDTQYF.